These 8 T cell receptor beta chains share one sample of origin, sequenced in a study of T cell responses to AZD1222 COVID-19 vaccine. The table came from immunoSEQ multiplex PCR; TCRdb's copy has only in-frame clones and leaves some out. This sample has about 120,000 clones, with about nine tenths found just once. This sample comprised peripheral blood, obtained on day 0 of AZD1222 vaccination. The receptors come from an adult in good health.

This clone was seen only a few times. The J gene is TRBJ1-6, the V gene TRBV4-1; 7 bases line up with TRBD1. This CDR3 spans 17 amino acids. Trimming cost V 0 bases and J 4 bases; bases outside gene matches: 6. The germline CDR1 and CDR2 sequences are MGHRA and YSYEKL. The CDR3 region has the DNA TGCGCCAGCAGCCAAGATGGGCAGGGGGGATATAATTCACCCCTCCACTTT. This translates into CASSQDGQGGYNSPLHF.

The rearrangement links TRBV10-3 to TRBJ1-6; 8 nucleotides line up with TRBD1. Germline loops: CDR1 ENHRY, CDR2 SYGVKD. Unmatched junction bases numbered 5, after V lost 6 bases and J lost 7 bases. The CDR3 runs to 14 residues. CDR3 DNA: TGTGCCATCAGGGACAGGGCTGTAAATTCACCCCTCCACTTT. Amino acids: CAIRDRAVNSPLHF.

The V and J genes are TRBV20-1 and TRBJ1-1; unclear D gene. CDR1 and CDR2 from the germline V gene are DFQATT and SNEGSKA (reference sequence). The V and J ends lost 2 bases and 7 bases respectively, with 5 bases between them. The length of the CDR3 is 10 residues. As DNA, the CDR3 is TGCAGTGCTAGACAATTTGAAGCTTTCTTT. Translating it yields CSARQFEAFF.

The chain links TRBV4-1 to TRBJ1-1, with 9 bases identical to TRBD1. Germline V lookup: CDR1 MGHRA, CDR2 YSYEKL. J gave up 5 bases and V 2 bases, and 12 bases lay outside the gene matches. The CDR3 consists of 17 residues. CDR3 nucleotide sequence: TGCGCCAGCAGCCAAATTCCCACGGGGGACAGGGCGACTGAAGCTTTCTTT. This sequence encodes CASSQIPTGDRATEAFF.

The rearrangement joins TRBV19 to TRBJ2-6; D tentatively reads TRBD1 or TRBD2 (5 bases each). V was pared by 3 bases and J by 4 bases, with 10 bases between. The CDR3 is 15 residues long. The germline V gene has CDR1 LNHDA and CDR2 SQIVND (reference sequence). CDR3 nucleotide sequence: TGTGCCAGTAGTATGAGGGGATCCGGGGCCAACGTCCTGACTTTC. Protein product: CASSMRGSGANVLTF.

This rearrangement joins TRBV5-4 to TRBJ2-3; perhaps D is TRBD1 or TRBD2 (5 bases each). Germline V gene sequence: CDR1 SGHNT, CDR2 YYREEE (reference sequence). V lost 4 bases, J lost 4 bases, and 13 bases lay in between. CDR3 length equals 14 residues. Here the CDR3 reads CASSRGQVSDTQYF. The CDR3 DNA sequence: TGTGCCAGCAGCCGGGGCCAGGTCTCAGATACGCAGTATTTT.

This rearrangement joins TRBV5-6 to TRBJ1-2; 8 bases align to TRBD1. This CDR3 contains 13 residues. Germline CDR1 is SGHDT and CDR2 is YYEEEE. Trimming removed 4 bases from V and 6 bases from J; junction bases left unmatched: 5. The CDR3, as DNA: TGTGCCAGCAGCCCGACAGGGGTCCATGGCTACACCTTC. It specifies CASSPTGVHGYTF.

This clone was observed a single time. The chain has TRBV7-2 and TRBJ2-7; D not resolved. Germline CDR1 SGHTA, CDR2 FQGNSA. This CDR3 has 14 residues. Trimming took off 2 bases at V and 6 bases at J, with 14 bases between the two ends. DNA of the CDR3: TGTGCCAGCAGCTTAATGTCCGCACCCCTCGAGCAGTACTTC. Translating it yields CASSLMSAPLEQYF.